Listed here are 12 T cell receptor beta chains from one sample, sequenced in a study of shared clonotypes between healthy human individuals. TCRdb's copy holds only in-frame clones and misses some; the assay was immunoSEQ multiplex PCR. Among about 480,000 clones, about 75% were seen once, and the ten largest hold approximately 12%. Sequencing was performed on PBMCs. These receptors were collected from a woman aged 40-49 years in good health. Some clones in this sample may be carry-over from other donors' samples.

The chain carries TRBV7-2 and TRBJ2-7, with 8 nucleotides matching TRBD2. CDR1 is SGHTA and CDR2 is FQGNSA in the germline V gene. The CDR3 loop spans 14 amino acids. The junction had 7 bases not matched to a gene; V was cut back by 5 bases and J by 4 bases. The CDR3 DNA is TGTGCCAGCAGCCCCGGGGGGGGCTCTTACGAGCAGTACTTC. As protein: CASSPGGGSYEQYF.

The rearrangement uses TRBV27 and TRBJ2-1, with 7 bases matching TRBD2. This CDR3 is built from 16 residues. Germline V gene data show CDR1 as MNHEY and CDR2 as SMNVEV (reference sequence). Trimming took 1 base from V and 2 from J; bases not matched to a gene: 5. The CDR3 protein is CASSLYSSGPYNEQFF. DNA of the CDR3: TGTGCCAGCAGTTTATACTCTAGCGGTCCCTACAATGAGCAGTTCTTC.

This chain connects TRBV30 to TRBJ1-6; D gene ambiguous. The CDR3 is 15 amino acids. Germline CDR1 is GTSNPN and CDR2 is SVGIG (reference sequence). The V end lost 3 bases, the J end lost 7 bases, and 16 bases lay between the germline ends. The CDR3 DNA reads TGTGCCTGGAGGTCCGGGCACCCGTACAATTCACCCCTCCACTTT. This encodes CAWRSGHPYNSPLHF.

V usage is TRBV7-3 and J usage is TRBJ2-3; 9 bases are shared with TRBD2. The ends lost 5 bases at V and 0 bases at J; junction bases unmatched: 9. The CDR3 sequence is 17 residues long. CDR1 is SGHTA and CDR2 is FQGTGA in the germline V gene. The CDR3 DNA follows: TGTGCCAGCAGCCCCCAGGCTAGCGGGGTTAGCACAGATACGCAGTATTTT. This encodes CASSPQASGVSTDTQYF.

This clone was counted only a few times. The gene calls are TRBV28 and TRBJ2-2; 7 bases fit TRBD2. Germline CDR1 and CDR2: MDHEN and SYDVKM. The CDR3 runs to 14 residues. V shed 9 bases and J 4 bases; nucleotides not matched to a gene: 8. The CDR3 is CASRLGRATGELFF. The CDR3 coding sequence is TGTGCCAGTCGTTTAGGGAGGGCCACCGGGGAGCTGTTTTTT.

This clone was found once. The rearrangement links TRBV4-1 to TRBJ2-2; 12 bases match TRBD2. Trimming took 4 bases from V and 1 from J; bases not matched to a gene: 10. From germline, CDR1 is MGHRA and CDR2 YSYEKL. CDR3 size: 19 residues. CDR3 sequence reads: CASSRDGLTSGGNTGELFF. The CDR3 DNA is TGCGCCAGCAGCCGGGACGGATTGACTAGCGGGGGGAACACCGGGGAGCTGTTTTTT.

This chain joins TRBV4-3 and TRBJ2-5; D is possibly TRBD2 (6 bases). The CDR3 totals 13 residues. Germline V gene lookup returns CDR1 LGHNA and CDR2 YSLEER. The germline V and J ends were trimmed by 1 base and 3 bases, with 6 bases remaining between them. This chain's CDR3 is CASSQVAEETQYF. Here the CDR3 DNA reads TGCGCCAGCAGCCAAGTAGCGGAAGAGACCCAGTACTTC.

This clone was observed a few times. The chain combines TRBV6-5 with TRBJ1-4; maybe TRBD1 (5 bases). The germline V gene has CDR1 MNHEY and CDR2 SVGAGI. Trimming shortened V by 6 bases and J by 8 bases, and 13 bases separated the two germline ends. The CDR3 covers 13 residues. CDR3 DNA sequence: TGTGCCAGCAGATCCCAGGGTGGAGAAAAACTGTTTTTT. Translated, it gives CASRSQGGEKLFF.

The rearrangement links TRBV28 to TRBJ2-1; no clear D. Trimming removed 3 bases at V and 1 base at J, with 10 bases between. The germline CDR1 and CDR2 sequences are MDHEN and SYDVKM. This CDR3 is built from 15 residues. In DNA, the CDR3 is TGTGCCAGCAGTTTTCTGGCGGTGTCCTACAATGAGCAGTTCTTC. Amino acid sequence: CASSFLAVSYNEQFF.

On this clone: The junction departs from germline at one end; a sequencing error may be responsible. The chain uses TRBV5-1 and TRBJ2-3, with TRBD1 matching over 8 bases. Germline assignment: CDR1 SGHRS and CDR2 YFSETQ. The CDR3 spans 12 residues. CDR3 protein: CASSYGQGAPHF. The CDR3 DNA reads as TGCGCCAGCAGCTATGGACAGGGAGCCCCTCATTTT.

CDR3 DNA: TGTGCCAGCAGCTTAGAGGGCGGGAACACTGAAGCTTTCTTT. This sequence encodes CASSLEGGNTEAFF. The J gene is TRBJ1-1, the V gene TRBV11-3; the D is unclear. Germline V CDR1 and CDR2: SGHNT, YENEEA. The CDR3 runs to 14 residues. Between the trimmed V and J ends, which lost 0 bases and 1 base, there was a span of 6 bases.

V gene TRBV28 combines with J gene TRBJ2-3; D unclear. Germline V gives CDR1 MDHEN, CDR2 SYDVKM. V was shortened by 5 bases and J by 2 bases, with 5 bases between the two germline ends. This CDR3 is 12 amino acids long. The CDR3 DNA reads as TGTGCCAGCAGTACTTTCACAGATACGCAGTATTTT. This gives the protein CASSTFTDTQYF.